Listed below are T cell receptor beta chains from one sample, sequenced in a study of T cell changes during pregnancy in multiple sclerosis. TCRdb's copy holds only in-frame clones and misses some; the assay was immunoSEQ multiplex PCR. The table includes 65,000 to 90,000 clones, roughly 92% detected once. The sequences come from peripheral blood, collected in the first trimester of pregnancy. The receptors shown here come from a female donor with multiple sclerosis, enrolled in a pregnancy study. Both conserved end residues are part of each CDR3. The D gene is left open where the match is weak. A row's size may be missing; if present it is once, few, many or a size class.

14	.	TRBV5-6	TRBJ2-7	TRBD2	CASSLVGTNYEQYF	TGTGCCAGCAGCTTGGTCGGGACTAACTACGAGCAGTACTTC
17	.	TRBV9	TRBJ2-6	.	CASSGPLGASGANVLTF	TGTGCCAGCAGCGGGCCGCTAGGAGCGTCTGGGGCCAACGTCCTGACTTTC
15	.	TRBV7-2	TRBJ2-5	TRBD2	CASSLGLAGSGTQYF	TGTGCCAGCAGCTTAGGACTAGCGGGAAGTGGGACCCAGTACTTC
14	.	TRBV28	TRBJ1-5	TRBD1	CASSSGQGSQPQHF	TGTGCCAGCAGTTCCGGACAGGGGAGTCAGCCCCAGCATTTT
14	.	TRBV27	TRBJ1-2	TRBD1	CASSPGTGPGGYTF	TGTGCCAGCAGTCCTGGGACAGGGCCTGGGGGCTACACCTTC
17	once	TRBV11-3	TRBJ2-7	TRBD1	CASSLDSGTGSSYEQYF	TGTGCCAGCAGCTTAGACTCCGGGACAGGCAGCTCCTACGAGCAGTACTTC
13	.	TRBV19	TRBJ1-3	.	CASTQGNGNTIYF	TGTGCCAGTACGCAGGGAAACGGAAACACCATATATTTT
13	.	TRBV6-1	TRBJ1-6	.	CASSLGDNSPLHF	TGTGCCAGCAGTCTGGGAGATAATTCACCCCTCCACTTT
13	.	TRBV10-2	TRBJ2-7	.	CASSVTRGYEQYF	TGCGCCAGCAGCGTAACTCGTGGCTACGAGCAGTACTTC
15	.	TRBV5-6	TRBJ2-7	TRBD2	CASSLAGGGSYEQYF	TGTGCCAGCAGCTTGGCAGGCGGGGGCTCCTACGAGCAGTACTTC
15	once	TRBV9	TRBJ2-1	.	CASSVGGGHYNEQFF	TGTGCCAGCAGCGTAGGCGGGGGCCACTACAATGAGCAGTTCTTC
16	.	TRBV2	TRBJ2-2	.	CASSERRGTNTGELFF	TGTGCCAGCAGTGAACGTAGGGGGACGAACACCGGGGAGCTGTTTTTT
15	.	TRBV29-1	TRBJ2-7	TRBD2	CSVEGTSGLSYEQYF	TGCAGCGTCGAGGGGACTAGCGGTCTCTCCTACGAGCAGTACTTC
15	.	TRBV4-1	TRBJ1-5	.	CASSQPRQGNQPQHF	TGCGCCAGCAGCCAACCACGACAGGGCAATCAGCCCCAGCATTTT
15	.	TRBV7-2	TRBJ2-7	.	CASSPDWSSSYEQYF	TGTGCCAGCAGCCCGGACTGGAGCAGCTCCTACGAGCAGTACTTC
16	.	TRBV27	TRBJ2-1	TRBD2	CASSPRGSGRVHEQFF	TGTGCCAGCAGTCCGCGGGGCAGCGGGAGGGTCCATGAGCAGTTCTTC
13	.	TRBV19	TRBJ1-6	TRBD1	CASMDRPGSPLHF	TGTGCCAGTATGGACAGGCCAGGGTCACCCCTCCACTTT
14	.	TRBV5-6	TRBJ2-7	.	CASSSDILSYEQYF	TGTGCCAGCAGCAGTGACATCCTCTCCTACGAGCAGTACTTC
17	.	TRBV11-3	TRBJ2-1	.	CASSPRGRGERDNEQFF	TGTGCCAGCAGCCCGAGAGGGCGCGGGGAGAGAGACAATGAGCAGTTCTTC
17	.	TRBV7-3	TRBJ1-2	TRBD1	CASSLQPIAGGNYGYTF	TGTGCCAGCAGCTTACAGCCCATAGCAGGGGGAAACTATGGCTACACCTTC
17	few	TRBV18	TRBJ1-2	TRBD1	CASSPQTGTGGNYGYTF	TGTGCCAGCTCACCGCAAACCGGGACAGGGGGGAACTATGGCTACACCTTC
15	.	TRBV19	TRBJ2-3	.	CASKARDSRSDTQYF	TGTGCCAGTAAAGCGAGGGACTCTCGTTCAGATACGCAGTATTTT
16	.	TRBV6-5	TRBJ2-5	TRBD2	CASSYASGRLKETQYF	TGTGCCAGCAGTTACGCTAGCGGGAGACTGAAAGAGACCCAGTACTTC
16	once	TRBV6-4	TRBJ2-3	TRBD1	CASSDSAGGATDTQYF	TGTGCCAGCAGTGACTCGGCAGGGGGTGCCACAGATACGCAGTATTTT
15	.	TRBV10-3	TRBJ1-3	TRBD1	CAIMEGGVGGNTIYF	TGTGCCATCATGGAAGGGGGCGTCGGGGGAAACACCATATATTTT
16	.	TRBV5-4	TRBJ2-5	.	CASRSWTQQGVETQYF	TGTGCCAGCAGATCCTGGACTCAACAGGGTGTAGAGACCCAGTACTTC
14	.	TRBV13	TRBJ1-3	.	CASSLAGIGNTIYF	TGTGCCAGCAGCTTAGCGGGAATTGGAAACACCATATATTTT
17	.	TRBV9	TRBJ2-5	TRBD2	CASSVGAGAGGPETQYF	TGTGCCAGCAGCGTAGGGGCCGGAGCGGGGGGCCCAGAGACCCAGTACTTC
16	once	TRBV7-9	TRBJ1-5	TRBD1	CASSLAGTGYRQPQHF	TGTGCCAGCAGCTTAGCGGGGACAGGGTATAGACAGCCCCAGCATTTT
16	.	TRBV28	TRBJ2-3	TRBD2	CASSFGGLARTDTQYF	TGTGCCAGCAGTTTTGGAGGACTAGCGCGCACAGATACGCAGTATTTT
14	.	TRBV18	TRBJ1-2	TRBD1	CASSPGTGGVGYTF	TGTGCCAGCTCACCAGGGACAGGGGGCGTTGGCTACACCTTC
14	.	TRBV28	TRBJ2-5	.	CASSLRRLEETQYF	TGTGCCAGCAGTTTGCGGCGGTTAGAAGAGACCCAGTACTTC
15	.	TRBV28	TRBJ1-2	TRBD1	CASSLWGQSHYGYTF	TGTGCCAGCAGTTTGTGGGGACAGAGTCACTATGGCTACACCTTC
15	.	TRBV7-9	TRBJ1-1	.	CASSWRAQAGTEAFF	TGTGCCAGCAGCTGGAGGGCGCAGGCGGGCACTGAAGCTTTCTTT
15	.	TRBV5-6	TRBJ2-5	.	CASSLKVGGQETQYF	TGTGCCAGCAGCTTGAAGGTGGGAGGACAAGAGACCCAGTACTTC
16	.	TRBV15	TRBJ2-7	.	CATSGYRVSGSYEQYF	TGTGCCACCAGCGGATACAGGGTTTCGGGCTCCTACGAGCAGTACTTC
15	.	TRBV5-1	TRBJ2-3	TRBD1	CASSLITGGTDTQYF	TGCGCCAGCAGCTTGATAACAGGGGGCACAGATACGCAGTATTTT